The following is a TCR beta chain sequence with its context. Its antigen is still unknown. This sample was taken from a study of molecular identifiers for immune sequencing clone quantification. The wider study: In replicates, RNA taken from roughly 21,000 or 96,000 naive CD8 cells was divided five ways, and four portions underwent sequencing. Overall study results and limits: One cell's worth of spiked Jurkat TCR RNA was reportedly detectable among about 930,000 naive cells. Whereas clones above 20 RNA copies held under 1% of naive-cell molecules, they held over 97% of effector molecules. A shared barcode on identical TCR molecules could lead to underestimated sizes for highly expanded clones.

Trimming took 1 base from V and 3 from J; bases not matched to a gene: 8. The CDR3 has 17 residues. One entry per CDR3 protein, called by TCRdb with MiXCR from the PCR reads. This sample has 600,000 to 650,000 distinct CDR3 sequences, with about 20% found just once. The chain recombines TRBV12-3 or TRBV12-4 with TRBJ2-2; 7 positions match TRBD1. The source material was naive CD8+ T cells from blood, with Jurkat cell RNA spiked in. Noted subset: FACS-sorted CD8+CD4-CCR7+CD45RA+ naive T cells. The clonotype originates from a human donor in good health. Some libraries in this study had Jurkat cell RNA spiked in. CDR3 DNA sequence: TGTGCCAGCAGTTTAGATTCCGACAGGGTATACACCGGGGAGCTGTTTTTT. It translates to CASSLDSDRVYTGELFF.